The rows below give T cell receptor beta chains drawn from one sample of a study of blood T cells in healthy people across ages. Each CDR3 protein is one row after TCRdb ran MiXCR on the 5' RACE reads. Of 1.5 million to 2 million distinct CDR3 sequences listed, roughly two fifths are singletons. Specimen: blood. The receptors shown here come from a human donor in good health. CDR3s include the opening cysteine and the closing phenylalanine or tryptophan. D genes are given only for firm matches. Clone sizes are given selectively: once, few, many, or a class where the clone is expanded.

TRBJ2-5 | TRBV20-1 | . | . | CRAHQRSETQYF | TGCAGGGCTCATCAGCGTTCCGAGACCCAGTACTTC
TRBJ2-1 | TRBV7-9 | . | . | CASSLKVGINEQFF | TGTGCCAGCAGCTTAAAGGTCGGCATAAATGAGCAGTTCTTC
TRBJ1-6 | TRBV10-3 | . | TRBD1 | CAIRTTGWNSPLHF | TGTGCCATCAGGACGACAGGGTGGAATTCACCCCTCCACTTT
TRBJ2-7 | TRBV6-2/TRBV6-3 | few | . | CASSYGGSEPGNPYEQYF | TGTGCCAGCAGTTATGGGGGCTCTGAACCCGGAAACCCCTACGAGCAGTACTTC
TRBJ1-2 | TRBV7-9 | . | . | CASSLVKGYTF | TGTGCCAGCAGCTTAGTGAAGGGCTACACCTTC
TRBJ1-1 | TRBV5-5 | . | . | CPSGPGRLNAEAFF | TGTCCCAGCGGGCCGGGGCGGTTGAACGCTGAAGCTTTCTTT
TRBJ1-5 | TRBV4-1 | few | . | CASSLVIWQPQHF | TGCGCCAGCTCCCTCGTAATTTGGCAGCCCCAGCATTTT
TRBJ2-3 | TRBV5-1 | . | . | CASSQIAAGADTQYF | TGCGCCAGCAGCCAGATAGCCGCTGGGGCAGATACGCAGTATTTT
TRBJ2-7 | TRBV20-1 | . | . | CSARVVATYEQYF | TGCAGTGCTAGAGTCGTAGCGACCTACGAGCAGTACTTC
TRBJ2-7 | TRBV4-3 | . | . | CASSQEYSTTYEQYF | TGCGCCAGCAGCCAAGAGTATAGTACGACCTACGAGCAGTACTTC
TRBJ2-4 | TRBV7-9 | . | . | CASSLAQSAKNIQYF | TGTGCCAGCAGCTTGGCCCAGTCGGCCAAAAACATTCAGTACTTC
TRBJ2-5 | TRBV7-7 | few | TRBD2 | CASSSRLAGAETQYF | TGTGCTAGCAGCTCTCGACTAGCGGGGGCTGAGACCCAGTACTTC
TRBJ2-7 | TRBV4-3 | . | TRBD2 | CASSQDYSGGPYEQYF | TGCGCCAGCAGCCAAGATTATAGCGGGGGGCCCTACGAGCAGTACTTC
TRBJ2-7 | TRBV4-3 | once | . | CASSQGKAGYEQYF | TGCGCCAGCAGCCAAGGGAAGGCAGGCTACGAGCAGTACTTC
TRBJ2-5 | TRBV21-1 | few | . | CASSKVTRGGDGETQYF | TGTGCCAGCAGCAAAGTAACACGGGGGGGCGATGGGGAGACCCAGTACTTC
TRBJ1-5 | TRBV5-5 | . | . | CASSPSLGPQHF | TGTGCCAGCAGCCCTTCCTTGGGGCCCCAGCATTTT
TRBJ1-1 | TRBV20-1 | . | . | CSARDEAGAMNTEAFF | TGCAGTGCTAGAGATGAGGCAGGGGCGATGAACACTGAAGCTTTCTTT
TRBJ1-2 | TRBV20-1 | once | . | CSAAIFGGLGGYTF | TGCAGTGCCGCTATCTTCGGGGGGCTAGGAGGCTACACCTTC
TRBJ1-2 | TRBV7-2 | few | . | CASSRPGPTYGYTF | TGTGCCAGCAGCCGTCCGGGACCTACCTATGGCTACACCTTC
TRBJ2-3 | TRBV4-3 | . | . | CASSQSMAGASTDTQYF | TGCGCCAGCAGCCAATCAATGGCTGGCGCTAGCACAGATACGCAGTATTTT
TRBJ1-6 | TRBV29-1 | . | . | CSVLLDNLNSPLHF | TGCAGCGTTTTATTGGACAATCTCAATTCACCCCTCCACTTT
TRBJ2-7 | TRBV29-1 | . | . | CSVVPGDSYEQYF | TGCAGCGTTGTCCCGGGTGACTCCTACGAGCAGTACTTC
TRBJ1-5 | TRBV5-5 | . | . | CASSLATGSQPQHF | TGTGCCAGCAGCTTGGCAACAGGGTCTCAGCCCCAGCATTTT
TRBJ2-7 | TRBV5-1 | . | TRBD1 | CASSLGTGQDREQYF | TGCGCCAGCAGCTTGGGGACGGGACAGGATCGCGAGCAGTACTTC
TRBJ2-1 | TRBV4-3 | . | . | CASSHTTVNNEQFF | TGCGCCAGCAGCCACACCACAGTGAACAATGAGCAGTTCTTC
TRBJ1-1 | TRBV20-1 | . | . | CSARVQFGGNTEAFF | TGCAGTGCTAGAGTACAGTTCGGAGGTAACACTGAAGCTTTCTTT
TRBJ2-5 | TRBV6-5 | . | . | CASSYGQAGWQETQYF | TGTGCCAGCAGTTACGGGCAGGCGGGCTGGCAAGAGACCCAGTACTTC
TRBJ1-5 | TRBV24-1 | few | . | CATSWGDLQPQHF | TGTGCCACCAGTTGGGGGGATCTTCAGCCCCAGCATTTT
TRBJ1-2 | TRBV9 | few | . | CASSPVSRGGAGGYTF | TGTGCCAGCAGCCCCGTCAGTAGGGGGGGCGCGGGCGGCTACACCTTC
TRBJ2-1 | TRBV6-2/TRBV6-3 | . | . | CATRDTYNEQFF | TGTGCCACCCGAGATACCTACAATGAGCAGTTCTTC
TRBJ2-7 | TRBV9 | . | . | CASSVSAGSYEQYF | TGTGCCAGCAGCGTTTCAGCAGGCTCCTACGAGCAGTACTTC
TRBJ2-5 | TRBV20-1 | few | TRBD2 | CSSIAGGYQETQYF | TGCAGTAGTATAGCGGGGGGATATCAAGAGACCCAGTACTTC
TRBJ2-3 | TRBV20-1 | few | . | CSATGDSTDTQYF | TGCAGTGCTACGGGAGATAGCACAGATACGCAGTATTTT
TRBJ2-7 | TRBV5-5 | . | TRBD1 | CASSLAGTGGREQYF | TGTGCCAGCAGCTTGGCCGGGACAGGGGGCCGCGAGCAGTACTTC
TRBJ2-6 | TRBV24-1 | few | . | CAILSGANVLTF | TGTGCCATCCTCTCTGGGGCCAACGTCCTGACTTTC
TRBJ2-7 | TRBV29-1 | . | . | CSVAPTIGSYEQYF | TGCAGCGTAGCCCCCACCATCGGGTCCTACGAGCAGTACTTC
TRBJ1-1 | TRBV3-1 | few | . | CASSQALRPNTEAFF | TGTGCCAGCAGCCAAGCCCTCCGGCCAAACACTGAAGCTTTCTTT
TRBJ2-3 | TRBV4-1 | few | . | CASSQDPGEGTDTQYF | TGCGCCAGCAGCCAAGATCCAGGAGAAGGCACAGATACGCAGTATTTT
TRBJ2-7 | TRBV6-5 | few | . | CASSYSVPAAYEQYF | TGTGCCAGCAGTTATAGCGTGCCAGCCGCCTACGAGCAGTACTTC
TRBJ2-1 | TRBV5-1 | few | TRBD2 | CASSLEVAGGGNEQFF | TGCGCCAGCAGCTTGGAGGTAGCGGGGGGGGGCAATGAGCAGTTCTTC
TRBJ2-2 | TRBV25-1 | . | TRBD1 | CASRDRGLNTGELFF | TGTGCCAGCAGAGACAGGGGGCTAAACACCGGGGAGCTGTTTTTT
TRBJ2-4 | TRBV7-2 | . | . | CASSLDASQINEQYF | TGTGCCAGCAGCTTAGATGCTAGCCAAATAAATGAGCAGTACTTC
TRBJ2-1 | TRBV13 | few | TRBD2 | CASSFVTSGADEQFF | TGTGCCAGCAGCTTCGTGACTAGCGGCGCTGATGAGCAGTTCTTC
TRBJ2-7 | TRBV11-1 | few | . | CASSRTEAYEQYF | TGTGCCAGCAGCCGGACGGAAGCCTACGAGCAGTACTTC
TRBJ2-5 | TRBV5-1 | few | TRBD2 | CASSLVRGSETQYF | TGCGCCAGCAGCTTGGTGCGGGGGAGCGAAACCCAGTACTTC
TRBJ2-5 | TRBV28 | . | TRBD1 | CASSSPDRAIQETQYF | TGTGCCAGCAGCTCTCCGGACAGGGCGATCCAAGAGACCCAGTACTTC
TRBJ1-2 | TRBV29-1 | many | . | CSVQISYGYTF | TGCAGCGTACAGATCTCCTATGGCTACACCTTC
TRBJ1-6 | TRBV28 | . | . | CASSTGSDSPLHF | TGTGCCAGCAGTACAGGGTCTGATTCACCCCTCCACTTT
TRBJ2-5 | TRBV6-2/TRBV6-3 | . | . | CASKGRGRETQYF | TGTGCCAGCAAAGGTCGGGGTAGGGAGACCCAGTACTTC
TRBJ2-7 | TRBV5-1 | few | . | CASSPGVGTIHEQYF | TGCGCCAGCAGCCCAGGGGTAGGGACTATTCACGAGCAGTACTTC
TRBJ2-3 | TRBV20-1 | few | TRBD2 | CSARDSRASGEFDTQYF | TGCAGTGCTAGAGATAGTAGGGCTAGCGGGGAGTTTGATACGCAGTATTTT
TRBJ2-7 | TRBV7-2 | . | . | CASSFGWSYEQYF | TGTGCCAGCAGCTTCGGCTGGTCCTACGAGCAGTACTTC
TRBJ2-5 | TRBV18 | . | TRBD1 | CASSPRQGSEVEQYF | TGTGCCAGCTCACCAAGACAGGGGAGCGAAGTGGAGCAGTACTTC
TRBJ1-1 | TRBV12-3/TRBV12-4 | . | TRBD1 | CASSRQGQTNTEAFF | TGTGCCAGCAGTAGACAGGGACAGACGAACACTGAAGCTTTCTTT
TRBJ1-2 | TRBV7-2 | . | . | CASRPLITNYGYTF | TGTGCCAGCAGGCCCTTAATCACTAACTATGGCTACACCTTC
TRBJ1-1 | TRBV7-2 | . | . | CASSLASGRTTEAFF | TGTGCCAGCAGCTTAGCGTCGGGTAGAACCACTGAAGCTTTCTTT
TRBJ1-1 | TRBV3-1 | once | . | CASSQGSGLENTEAFF | TGTGCCAGCAGCCAAGGGTCTGGTCTAGAAAACACTGAAGCTTTCTTT
TRBJ2-1 | TRBV7-9 | . | . | CASSSAGPGNEQFF | TGTGCCAGCAGCTCTGCCGGCCCGGGCAATGAGCAGTTCTTC